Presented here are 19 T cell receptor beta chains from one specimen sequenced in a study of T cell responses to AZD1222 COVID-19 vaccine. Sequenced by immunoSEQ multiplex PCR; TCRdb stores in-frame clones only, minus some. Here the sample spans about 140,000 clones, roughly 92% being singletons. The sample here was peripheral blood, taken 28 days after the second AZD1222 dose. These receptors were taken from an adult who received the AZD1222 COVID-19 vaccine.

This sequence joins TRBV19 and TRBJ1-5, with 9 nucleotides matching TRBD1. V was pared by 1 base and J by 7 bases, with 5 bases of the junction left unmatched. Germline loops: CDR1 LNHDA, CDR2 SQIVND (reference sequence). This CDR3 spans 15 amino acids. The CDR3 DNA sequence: TGTGCCAGTAGTATAGTAGGGACAGGGTCCCAGCCCCAGCATTTT. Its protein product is CASSIVGTGSQPQHF.

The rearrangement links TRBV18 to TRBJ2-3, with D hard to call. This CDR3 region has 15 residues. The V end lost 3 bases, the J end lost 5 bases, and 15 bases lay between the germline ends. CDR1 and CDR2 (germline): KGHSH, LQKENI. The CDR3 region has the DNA TGTGCCAGCTCACCCGGGTCTGCAAACGTAGATACGCAGTATTTT. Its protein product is CASSPGSANVDTQYF.

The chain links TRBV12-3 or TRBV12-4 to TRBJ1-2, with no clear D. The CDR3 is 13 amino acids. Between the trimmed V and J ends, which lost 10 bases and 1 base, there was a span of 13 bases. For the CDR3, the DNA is TGTGCCATCAGACCGGATTATAACTATGGCTACACCTTC. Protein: CAIRPDYNYGYTF.

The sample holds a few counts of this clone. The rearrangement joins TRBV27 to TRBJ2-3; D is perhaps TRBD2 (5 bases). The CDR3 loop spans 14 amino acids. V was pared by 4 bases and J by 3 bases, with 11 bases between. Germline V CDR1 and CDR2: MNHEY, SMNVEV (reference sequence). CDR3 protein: CASSSGIWTDTQYF. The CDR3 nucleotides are TGTGCCAGCAGTTCCGGGATATGGACAGATACGCAGTATTTT.

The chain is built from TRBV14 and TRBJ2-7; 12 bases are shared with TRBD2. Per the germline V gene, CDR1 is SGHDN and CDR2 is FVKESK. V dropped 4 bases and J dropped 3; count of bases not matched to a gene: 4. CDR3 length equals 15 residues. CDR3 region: CASSRRLAGVYEQYF. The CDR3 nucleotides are TGTGCCAGCAGCCGTCGACTAGCGGGAGTCTACGAGCAGTACTTC. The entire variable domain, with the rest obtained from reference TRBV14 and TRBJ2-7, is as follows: EAGVTQFPSHSVIEKGQTVTLRCDPISGHDNLYWYRRVMGKEIKFLLHFVKESKQDESGMPNNRFLAERTGGTYSTLKVQPAELEDSGVYFCASSRRLAGVYEQYFGPGTRLTVT.

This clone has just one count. The CDR3 here is CASRYTGVDQPQHF. The CDR3 DNA is TGTGCCAGCAGATATACAGGGGTGGATCAGCCCCAGCATTTT. This chain joins TRBV27 and TRBJ1-5; 7 positions match TRBD1. The CDR3 length is 14 residues. Trimming took 6 bases from V and 5 from J; bases not matched to a gene: 7. The germline V gene encodes CDR1 MNHEY and CDR2 SMNVEV (reference sequence).

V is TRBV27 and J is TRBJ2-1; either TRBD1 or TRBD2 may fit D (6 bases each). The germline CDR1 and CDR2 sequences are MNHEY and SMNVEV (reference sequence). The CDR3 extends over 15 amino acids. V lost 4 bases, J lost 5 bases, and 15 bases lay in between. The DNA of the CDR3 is TGTGCCAGCAGTTGGGGGGCATTAGGACACAATGAGCAGTTCTTC. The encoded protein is CASSWGALGHNEQFF.

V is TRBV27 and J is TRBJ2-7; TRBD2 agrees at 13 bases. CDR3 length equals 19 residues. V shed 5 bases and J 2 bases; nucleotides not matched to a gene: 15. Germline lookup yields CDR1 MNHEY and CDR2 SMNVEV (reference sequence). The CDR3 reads CASSLLRGTSGVGPYEQYF. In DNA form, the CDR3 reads TGTGCCAGCAGTCTCCTCCGTGGGACTAGCGGGGTTGGACCCTACGAGCAGTACTTC.

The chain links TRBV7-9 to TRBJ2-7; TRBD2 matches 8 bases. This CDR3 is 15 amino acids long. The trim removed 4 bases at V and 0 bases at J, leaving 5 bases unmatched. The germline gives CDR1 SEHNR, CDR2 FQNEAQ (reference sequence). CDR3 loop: CASSYSGDSSYEQYF. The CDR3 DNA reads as TGTGCCAGCAGCTATAGCGGGGATAGCTCCTACGAGCAGTACTTC.

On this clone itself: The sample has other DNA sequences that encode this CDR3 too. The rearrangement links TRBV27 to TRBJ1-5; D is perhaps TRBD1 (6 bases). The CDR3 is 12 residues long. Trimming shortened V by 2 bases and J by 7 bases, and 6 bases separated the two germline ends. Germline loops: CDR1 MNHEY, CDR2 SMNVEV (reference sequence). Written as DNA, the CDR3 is TGTGCCAGCAGTTTAACAGGGCAGCCCCAGCATTTT. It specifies CASSLTGQPQHF.

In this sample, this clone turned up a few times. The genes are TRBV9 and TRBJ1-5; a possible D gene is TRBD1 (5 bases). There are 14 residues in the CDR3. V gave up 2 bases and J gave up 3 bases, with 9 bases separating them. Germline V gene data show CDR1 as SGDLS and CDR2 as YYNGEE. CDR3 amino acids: CASSVGGYNQPQHF. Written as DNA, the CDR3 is TGTGCCAGCAGCGTCGGGGGATACAATCAGCCCCAGCATTTT.

The CDR3 protein is CASSLNLRDRGRLSYEQYF. The CDR3 DNA is TGTGCCAGCAGTTTAAACCTCCGGGACAGGGGTAGGCTTTCCTACGAGCAGTACTTC. The chain couples TRBV28 to TRBJ2-7; 10 bases are shared with TRBD1. V trimming: 2 bases; J trimming: 1 base; junction bases outside the gene matches: 14. CDR3 length: 19 amino acids. CDR1 MDHEN and CDR2 SYDVKM come from the germline V gene. The entire variable domain, with the rest obtained from reference TRBV28 and TRBJ2-7, is as follows: DVKVTQSSRYLVKRTGEKVFLECVQDMDHENMFWYRQDPGLGLRLIYFSYDVKMKEKGDIPEGYSVSREKKERFSLILESASTNQTSMYLCASSLNLRDRGRLSYEQYFGPGTRLTVT.

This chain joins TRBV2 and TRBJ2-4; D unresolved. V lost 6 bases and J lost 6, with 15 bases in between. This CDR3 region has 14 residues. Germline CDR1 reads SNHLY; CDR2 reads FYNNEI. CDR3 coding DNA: TGTGCCAGCAGGGTGGTAAGGGTAGGAAACATTCAGTACTTC. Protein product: CASRVVRVGNIQYF.

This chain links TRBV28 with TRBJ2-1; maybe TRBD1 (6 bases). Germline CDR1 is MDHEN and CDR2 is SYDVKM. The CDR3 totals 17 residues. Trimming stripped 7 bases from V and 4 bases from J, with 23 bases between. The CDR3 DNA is TGTGCCAGCACCATAAGGAGCTTCGGGACACGTTACAATGAGCAGTTCTTC. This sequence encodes CASTIRSFGTRYNEQFF.

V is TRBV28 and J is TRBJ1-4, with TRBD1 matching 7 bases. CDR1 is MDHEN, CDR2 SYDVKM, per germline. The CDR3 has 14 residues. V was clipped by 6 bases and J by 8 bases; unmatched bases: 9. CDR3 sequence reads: CASSRTGAREKLFF. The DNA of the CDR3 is TGTGCCAGCAGCCGTACAGGGGCGAGGGAAAAACTGTTTTTT.

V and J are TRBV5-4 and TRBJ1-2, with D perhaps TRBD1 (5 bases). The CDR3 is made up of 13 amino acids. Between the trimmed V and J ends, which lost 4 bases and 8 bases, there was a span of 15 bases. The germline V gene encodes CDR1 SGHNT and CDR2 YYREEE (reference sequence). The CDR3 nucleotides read TGTGCCAGCAGCAATAGACAGCATAAAGGCTACACCTTC. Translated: CASSNRQHKGYTF.

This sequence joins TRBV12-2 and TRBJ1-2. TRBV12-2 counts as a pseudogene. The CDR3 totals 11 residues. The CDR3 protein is CASRGRYGYTF. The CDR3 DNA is TGTGCAAGTCGGGGACGCTATGGCTACACCTTC.

CDR3 sequence: CASSFGTALLSRANVLTF. In DNA, the CDR3 is TGTGCCAGCAGCTTCGGGACCGCTTTGCTGAGTAGGGCCAACGTCCTGACTTTC. The chain employs TRBV9 and TRBJ2-6; D possibly matches TRBD1 or TRBD2 (5 bases each). CDR1 and CDR2 from the germline V gene are SGDLS and YYNGEE. Trimming removed 4 bases at V and 5 bases at J, with 22 bases between. This CDR3 region has 18 residues.

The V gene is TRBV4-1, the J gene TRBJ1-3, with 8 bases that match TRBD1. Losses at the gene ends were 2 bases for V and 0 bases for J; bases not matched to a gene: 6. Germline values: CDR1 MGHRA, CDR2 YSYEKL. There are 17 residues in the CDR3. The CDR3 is CASSQKSGGSSGNTIYF. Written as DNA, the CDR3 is TGCGCCAGCAGCCAAAAATCAGGGGGCAGCTCTGGAAACACCATATATTTT.